This record looks at one T cell receptor beta chain sequence and its context. Clones were read by immunoSEQ multiplex PCR, and TCRdb kept only the in-frame ones, dropping some. The sample records 200,000 or so clones, 75% to 90% being singletons. Germline V gene sequence: CDR1 LNHDA, CDR2 SQIVND (reference sequence). This CDR3 region has 14 residues. V was clipped by 4 bases and J by 4 bases, with 11 bases between them. The sample originates from a study of blood T cell repertoires in COVID-19. The chain uses TRBV19 and TRBJ2-1, with no clear D. Sequences were obtained from peripheral blood. The receptor's source is a man aged 25 to 40 with COVID-19, enrolled during active disease. CDR3 loop: CASSTLSGYNEQFF. CDR3 DNA sequence: TGTGCCAGTAGTACCCTGTCAGGTTACAATGAGCAGTTCTTC.